Presented here are 26 T cell receptor beta chains from one specimen sequenced in a study of identifying expanded T cells in peripheral blood. Measured with immunoSEQ multiplex PCR; TCRdb has only the in-frame clones, and not every one. Of about 74,000 clones listed, about four fifths are singletons. Sequenced sample: blood. These receptors all stem from a person aged 18 to 69 in good health.

CDR3 residues: CASSILASGGTSTDTQYF. The DNA of the CDR3 is TGTGCCAGTAGTATACTGGCTAGCGGGGGTACTAGCACAGATACGCAGTATTTT. This chain joins TRBV19 and TRBJ2-3, with 10 bases fitting TRBD2. Germline-derived CDR1 and CDR2 are LNHDA and SQIVND (reference sequence). V shed 2 bases and J 0 bases; nucleotides not matched to a gene: 8. CDR3 length equals 18 residues.

As to this clone: Other DNA sequences from this sample encode an identical CDR3 as well. The CDR3 loop reads CASSIDRDTEAFF. CDR3 nucleotide sequence: TGTGCCAGTAGTATAGATCGGGACACTGAAGCTTTCTTT. The V gene is TRBV19, the J gene TRBJ1-1; D call uncertain. CDR3 length: 13 residues. V gave up 0 bases and J gave up 3 bases, with 5 bases separating them. CDR1 is LNHDA, CDR2 SQIVND, per germline (reference sequence). Full variable domain (outside the CDR3, taken from reference TRBV19 and TRBJ1-1): DGGITQSPKYLFRKEGQNVTLSCEQNLNHDAMYWYRQDPGQGLRLIYYSQIVNDFQKGDIAEGYSVSREKKESFPLTVTSAQKNPTAFYLCASSIDRDTEAFFGQGTRLTVV.

The chain combines TRBV18 with TRBJ2-4, with no clear D. Germline V lookup: CDR1 KGHSH, CDR2 LQKENI. V was trimmed by 0 bases and J by 0 bases, leaving 9 bases between them. The CDR3 sequence is 16 residues long. In nucleotides, the CDR3 is TGTGCCAGCTCACCACCCGGGCAACTAGCCAAAAACATTCAGTACTTC. This encodes CASSPPGQLAKNIQYF.

The gene calls are TRBV29-1 and TRBJ2-7, with a possible D match to TRBD2 (6 bases). Looked up from germline, CDR1 is SQVTM and CDR2 is ANQGSEA. This CDR3 is 14 amino acids long. V was trimmed by 1 base and J by 5 bases, leaving 15 bases between them. CDR3 nucleotide sequence: TGCAGCGTTGAAGGGACTACCACCATGAACGAGCAGTACTTC. It is translated as CSVEGTTTMNEQYF.

The rearrangement links TRBV2 to TRBJ2-3; no firm D call. The CDR3 runs 13 residues. V lost 5 bases, J lost 5 bases, and 11 bases lay in between. Germline V gene data show CDR1 as SNHLY and CDR2 as FYNNEI. CDR3 in amino acids: CASSWTFVDTQYF. CDR3 nucleotides: TGTGCCAGCAGTTGGACCTTCGTAGATACGCAGTATTTT.

The V and J genes are TRBV7-2 and TRBJ1-2, with D possibly being TRBD1 (6 bases). V lost 2 bases and J 8 bases, leaving 12 bases between the germline ends. Germline CDR1 is SGHTA and CDR2 is FQGNSA. The CDR3 is 13 residues long. The CDR3 here is CASSLPGGWGYTF. The CDR3 nucleotides read TGTGCCAGCAGCTTACCCGGGGGCTGGGGCTACACCTTC.

The chain couples TRBV9 to TRBJ2-5; 8 bases match TRBD2. V shed 4 bases and J 2 bases; nucleotides not matched to a gene: 4. Germline loops: CDR1 SGDLS, CDR2 YYNGEE. This CDR3 spans 14 amino acids. In DNA, the CDR3 is TGTGCCAGCAGCACTAGCGGCGGACAAGAGACCCAGTACTTC. This codes for CASSTSGGQETQYF.

The chain joins TRBV28 to TRBJ2-3; possibly TRBD1 for D (6 bases). The CDR3 is made up of 15 amino acids. Per germline, CDR1 MDHEN and CDR2 SYDVKM. V was pared by 2 bases and J by 10 bases, with 19 bases between. CDR3 region: CASSLGQGYRGPQYF. The CDR3 DNA is TGTGCCAGCAGTTTAGGGCAGGGGTACCGAGGGCCGCAGTATTTT.

The chain joins TRBV10-1 to TRBJ1-1; D might be TRBD1 (5 bases). Germline values: CDR1 WNHNN, CDR2 SYGVQD (reference sequence). This CDR3 has 16 residues. Trimming removed 5 bases from V and 4 bases from J, with 20 bases in between. CDR3 protein: CASSIPGRRWATEAFF. The CDR3 nucleotides read TGCGCCAGCAGTATCCCGGGACGGCGATGGGCCACTGAAGCTTTCTTT.

The CDR3 DNA reads TGTGCCAGTACCCCCCAAGGGGGGCTGACCTACAATGAGCAGTTCTTC. Translated: CASTPQGGLTYNEQFF. The rearrangement links TRBV19 to TRBJ2-1; D could derive from TRBD1 or TRBD2 (6 bases each). Deletions cut 7 bases from V and 2 bases from J, with 18 bases between. There are 16 residues in the CDR3. Germline CDR1 is LNHDA and CDR2 is SQIVND (reference sequence).

V usage is TRBV6-6 and J usage is TRBJ2-7, with 13 bases matching TRBD2. The CDR3 contains 15 residues. Germline V lookup: CDR1 MNHNY, CDR2 SVGAGI (reference sequence). The V and J ends lost 6 bases and 3 bases, in that order; junction bases with no gene match: 5. CDR3 protein: CASRSGTSGDYEQYF. In DNA, the CDR3 is TGTGCCAGCAGGTCCGGGACTAGCGGGGACTACGAGCAGTACTTC.

The chain couples TRBV5-8 to TRBJ2-1; a possible D gene is TRBD1 (6 bases). CDR3 length: 12 residues. Germline loops: CDR1 SGHTS, CDR2 YDEGEE. V lost 5 bases to trimming and J lost 6 bases, with 9 bases between them. Written as DNA, the CDR3 is TGTGCCAGCAGTTTACAGGGCAATGAGCAGTTCTTC. It translates to CASSLQGNEQFF. Complete variable domain (other parts from reference TRBV5-8 and TRBJ2-1): EAGVTQSPTHLIKTRGQQATLRCSPISGHTSVYWYQQALGLGLQFLLWYDEGEERNRGNFPPRFSGRQFPNYSSELNVNALELEDSALYLCASSLQGNEQFFGPGTRLTVL.

This chain links TRBV29-1 with TRBJ1-4, with 10 bases matching TRBD1. V dropped 7 bases and J dropped 15; count of bases not matched to a gene: 17. Germline loops: CDR1 SQVTM, CDR2 ANQGSEA. The CDR3 consists of 14 residues. CDR3 coding DNA: TGCAGCGCAATAAAAGGGGTCGGAGGGACAGGGGTGTTTTTT. It codes for CSAIKGVGGTGVFF.

The CDR3 here is CASSFRRTSGRHTGELFF. CDR3 nucleotide sequence: TGTGCCAGCAGCTTCCGGCGGACTAGCGGGAGACACACCGGGGAGCTGTTTTTT. The chain combines TRBV5-8 with TRBJ2-2; 13 bases are shared with TRBD2. CDR3 length equals 18 residues. Germline V gene data show CDR1 as SGHTS and CDR2 as YDEGEE. After removal of 2 bases from V and 3 bases from J, the junction contained 7 bases not matched to a gene.

This clone was recorded only once. The chain is built from TRBV11-2 and TRBJ1-5, with D possibly being TRBD1 (6 bases). Germline CDR1 reads SGHAT; CDR2 reads FQNNGV. The CDR3 covers 14 residues. The ends were cut back, 5 bases at V and 6 bases at J, with 14 bases in the middle. CDR3: CASSDRGAGQPQHF. CDR3 coding DNA: TGTGCCAGCAGCGATCGGGGGGCCGGTCAGCCCCAGCATTTT.

This clone was seen a handful of times. This chain uses TRBV19 with TRBJ2-1; D possibly matches TRBD1 or TRBD2 (5 bases each). This CDR3 has 15 amino acids. Germline CDR1 and CDR2: LNHDA and SQIVND (reference sequence). V lost 10 bases, J lost 0 bases, and 16 bases lay in between. CDR3 DNA sequence: TGTGCCACCACTGAAGATGGGGGCTCCTACAATGAGCAGTTCTTC. Protein: CATTEDGGSYNEQFF.

The rearrangement links TRBV19 to TRBJ2-3; no reliable D call. The V gene lost 6 bases and the J gene lost 4 bases, with 17 bases spanning the gap. Germline V lookup: CDR1 LNHDA, CDR2 SQIVND (reference sequence). The CDR3 extends over 15 amino acids. The CDR3 region has the DNA TGTGCCAGTAGGTCGGCGACAACGACCTCAGATACGCAGTATTTT. Amino acids: CASRSATTTSDTQYF.

This clone is medium-sized (0.01 to 0.1%) by share. The V gene is TRBV15, the J gene TRBJ2-7; perhaps TRBD1 as D (5 bases). CDR3 length: 14 amino acids. Germline V gives CDR1 LNHNV, CDR2 YYDKDF (reference sequence). Trimming cost V 0 bases and J 5 bases, with 11 bases left between them. The CDR3 spells CATSRDRVGDEQYF. The CDR3 DNA sequence: TGTGCCACCAGCAGAGACAGGGTTGGCGACGAGCAGTACTTC.

V and J are TRBV7-3 and TRBJ2-3; TRBD2 might be the D (5 bases). The CDR3 spans 14 residues. Per germline, CDR1 SGHTA and CDR2 FQGTGA. The V end lost 2 bases, the J end lost 4 bases, and 10 bases lay between the germline ends. CDR3 sequence: CASSLLAPPDTQYF. The CDR3, as DNA: TGTGCCAGCAGCTTATTAGCGCCCCCAGATACGCAGTATTTT.

V and J are TRBV7-3 and TRBJ2-5, with a possible D match to TRBD2 (6 bases). The CDR3 runs to 14 residues. CDR1 and CDR2 from the germline V gene are SGHTA and FQGTGA. Trimming shortened V by 2 bases and J by 5 bases, and 12 bases separated the two germline ends. CDR3 coding DNA: TGTGCCAGCAGCTTAGGCCCGGGACTGGAGACCCAGTACTTC. Translation gives CASSLGPGLETQYF.

The V and J genes are TRBV7-2 and TRBJ1-1; D unresolved. Germline-derived CDR1 and CDR2 are SGHTA and FQGNSA. This CDR3 has 13 residues. V was cut by 5 bases and J by 3 bases, with 10 bases left in between. Here the CDR3 DNA reads TGTGCCAGCAGCACTTTAAAGGACACTGAAGCTTTCTTT. Amino acids: CASSTLKDTEAFF.

The rearrangement joins TRBV18 to TRBJ2-7; a weak D match, TRBD2 (5 bases). CDR3 length: 15 residues. Germline V gene data show CDR1 as KGHSH and CDR2 as LQKENI. Trimming took off 0 bases at V and 2 bases at J, with 11 bases between the two ends. The CDR3 region has the DNA TGTGCCAGCTCACCACCGGTTACGGGAACCTACGAGCAGTACTTC. Amino acids: CASSPPVTGTYEQYF. Variable domain in full (rest from reference TRBV18 and TRBJ2-7): NAGVMQNPRHLVRRRGQEARLRCSPMKGHSHVYWYRQLPEEGLKFMVYLQKENIIDESGMPKERFSAEFPKEGPSILRIQQVVRGDSAAYFCASSPPVTGTYEQYFGPGTRLTVT.

The rearrangement links TRBV5-1 to TRBJ1-2; 7 bases line up with TRBD1. Trimming removed 4 bases from V and 5 bases from J; junction bases left unmatched: 5. Germline V lookup: CDR1 SGHRS, CDR2 YFSETQ. The CDR3 totals 13 residues. Here the CDR3 reads CASSDGTVYGYTF. The CDR3 DNA reads as TGCGCCAGCAGCGACGGGACAGTGTATGGCTACACCTTC.

The chain has TRBV10-1 and TRBJ2-3, with TRBD1 matching over 8 bases. This CDR3 is 17 amino acids long. V shed 3 bases and J 0 bases; nucleotides not matched to a gene: 8. Germline assignment: CDR1 WNHNN and CDR2 SYGVQD (reference sequence). In nucleotides, the CDR3 is TGCGCCAGCAGTGAAGAGAGGACAGGGCGAAGCACAGATACGCAGTATTTT. Residues: CASSEERTGRSTDTQYF.

The chain links TRBV20-1 to TRBJ1-5; a possible D gene is TRBD1 (5 bases). The CDR3 sequence is 11 residues long. Germline CDR1 is DFQATT and CDR2 is SNEGSKA (reference sequence). The V end was cut by 4 bases, the J end by 11 bases, with 12 bases between. CDR3 DNA sequence: TGCAGTGCTACTCCCCAAGGGGCCCAGCATTTT. Translated: CSATPQGAQHF.

This chain uses TRBV28 with TRBJ1-3; D might be TRBD1 (6 bases). Trimming removed 4 bases at V and 1 base at J, with 11 bases between. The CDR3 contains 15 residues. Germline CDR1 is MDHEN and CDR2 is SYDVKM. For the CDR3, the DNA is TGTGCCAGCAGTTCAGAGACAGGATCTGGAAACACCATATATTTT. It translates to CASSSETGSGNTIYF.